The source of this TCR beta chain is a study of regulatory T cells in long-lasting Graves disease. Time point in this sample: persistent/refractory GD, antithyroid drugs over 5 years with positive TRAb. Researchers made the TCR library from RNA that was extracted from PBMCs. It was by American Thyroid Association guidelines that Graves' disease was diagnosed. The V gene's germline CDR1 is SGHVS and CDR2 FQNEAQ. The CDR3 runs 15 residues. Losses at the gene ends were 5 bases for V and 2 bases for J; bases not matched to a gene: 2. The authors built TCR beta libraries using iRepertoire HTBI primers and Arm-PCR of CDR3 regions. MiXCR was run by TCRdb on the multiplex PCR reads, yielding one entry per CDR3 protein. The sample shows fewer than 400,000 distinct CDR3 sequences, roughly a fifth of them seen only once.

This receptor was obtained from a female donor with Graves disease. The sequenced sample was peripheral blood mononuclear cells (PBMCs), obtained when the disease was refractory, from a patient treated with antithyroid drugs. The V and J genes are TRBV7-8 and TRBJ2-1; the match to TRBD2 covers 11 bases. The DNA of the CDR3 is TGTGCCAGCAGCGTACTAGCGGGGGCCTACAATGAGCAGTTCTTC. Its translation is CASSVLAGAYNEQFF.